The 7 T cell receptor beta chains presented below share a single source sample, sequenced in a study of identical twins. TCRdb fed the 5' RACE reads into MiXCR, producing one record per CDR3 protein. This table has roughly 700,000 distinct CDR3 sequences, 8% to 9% appearing once. The same sample was also used in a study of yellow fever vaccine responses in identical twins.

Sequences were obtained from PBMCs. The receptors derive from a woman younger than 30 in good health.

The chain links TRBV20-1 to TRBJ2-2; the D gene is possibly TRBD2 (6 bases). The CDR3 spans 18 residues. CDR1 and CDR2 from the germline V gene are DFQATT and SNEGSKA (reference sequence). Trimming pared 4 bases from V and 6 bases from J, leaving 27 bases between. The CDR3 sequence is CSAITPLGTGQRAGELFF. The CDR3 bases are TGCAGTGCTATCACCCCGCTAGGGACTGGACAAAGGGCCGGGGAGCTGTTTTTT.

In this sample, this clonotype turned up many times. The rearrangement links TRBV27 to TRBJ2-3; 10 nucleotides align to TRBD2. This CDR3 is built from 18 residues. With V trimmed by 5 bases and J by 2 bases, 13 bases remained unmatched. Germline CDR1 MNHEY, CDR2 SMNVEV (reference sequence). As DNA, the CDR3 is TGTGCCAGCAGTCTTCGCACAAGCCTAGCGGGGGTCACAGATACGCAGTATTTT. Translating gives CASSLRTSLAGVTDTQYF.

The DNA of the CDR3 is TGTGCCAGCAAGTCGAATGGGGCTCGAACTAGCACAGATACGCAGTATTTT. It codes for CASKSNGARTSTDTQYF. The rearrangement joins TRBV27 to TRBJ2-3; TRBD1 might be the D (5 bases). V dropped 7 bases and J dropped 0 bases, with 20 bases sitting between them. CDR1 and CDR2 (germline): MNHEY, SMNVEV (reference sequence). The CDR3 length is 17 residues.

This clonotype was counted only a few times. The chain links TRBV19 to TRBJ1-6, with TRBD1 identical over 7 bases. J was trimmed by 11 bases and V by 6 bases; bases with no gene match: 7. There are 13 residues in the CDR3. Germline CDR1 LNHDA, CDR2 SQIVND (reference sequence). As DNA, the CDR3 is TGTGCCAGTAGCCCACAGGGGCACCCACCCCTCCACTTT. This codes for CASSPQGHPPLHF.

This clonotype was observed a handful of times. The chain carries TRBV20-1 and TRBJ2-1; 11 nucleotides line up with TRBD2. The CDR3 extends over 13 amino acids. With V trimmed by 8 bases and J by 7 bases, 7 bases remained unmatched. Germline V CDR1 and CDR2: DFQATT, SNEGSKA (reference sequence). DNA of the CDR3: TGCAGTTTAGCGGGAGGGCCGTCAAATGAGCAGTTCTTC. Amino acid sequence: CSLAGGPSNEQFF.

The CDR3 spells CSAGLGSLTDTQYF. The DNA of the CDR3 is TGCAGTGCCGGCTTAGGGAGCCTCACAGATACGCAGTATTTT. The chain joins TRBV20-1 to TRBJ2-3; D perhaps matches TRBD2 (5 bases). Germline V lookup: CDR1 DFQATT, CDR2 SNEGSKA (reference sequence). The CDR3 sequence is 14 residues long. V lost 6 bases to trimming and J lost 2 bases, with 15 bases between them.

This clonotype was seen ten or more times. The chain is built from TRBV11-3 and TRBJ1-3, with 10 nucleotides matching TRBD1. V shed 3 bases, J shed 2 bases, and the junction held 1 base outside the gene matches. This CDR3 has 15 amino acids. Germline lookup yields CDR1 SGHNT and CDR2 YENEEA. The CDR3 DNA is TGTGCCAGCAGCTTCGGGACAGGGGCTGGAAACACCATATATTTT. Translating gives CASSFGTGAGNTIYF.